The 4 T cell receptor beta chains listed next were all sequenced from one sample in a study of beta chain features in type 1 diabetes. Investigators reverse transcribed all isolated RNA, so they sequenced expressed TCRB transcripts. Sequenced by immunoSEQ multiplex PCR; TCRdb stores in-frame clones only, minus some. The data hold some 350,000 clones, with approximately 12% observed a single time. The antigens of these receptors remain unknown. Study-wide points: Moderately but significantly shorter TCRB CDR3s were found in Type 1 diabetes patients in all four CD4+ subsets.

Specimen: naive CD4+ T cells from blood. The origin of the receptors is a woman between 18 and 29 years old with type 1 diabetes.

Only a few counts were recorded for this clone. The chain joins TRBV7-3 to TRBJ1-2, with 7 positions matching TRBD1. The germline V gene encodes CDR1 SGHTA and CDR2 FQGTGA. The CDR3 is 13 amino acids. The trim removed 1 base at V and 7 bases at J, leaving 3 bases unmatched. In DNA, the CDR3 is TGTGCCAGCAGCTTAAATTCAGGGGGTGGCTACACCTTC. It specifies CASSLNSGGGYTF.

This clone was counted a few times. The rearrangement joins TRBV9 to TRBJ2-1; 8 nucleotides align to TRBD2. Germline values: CDR1 SGDLS, CDR2 YYNGEE. After removal of 0 bases from V and 6 bases from J, the junction contained 8 bases not matched to a gene. This CDR3 contains 16 residues. This chain's CDR3 is CASSVGAGTRTNEQFF. CDR3 DNA: TGTGCCAGCAGCGTAGGCGCCGGGACTAGAACCAATGAGCAGTTCTTC.

This clone was detected a few times. V gene TRBV28 combines with J gene TRBJ2-7; 7 bases fit TRBD1. The V and J ends lost 1 base and 3 bases, in that order; junction bases with no gene match: 3. CDR1 MDHEN and CDR2 SYDVKM come from the germline V gene. CDR3 length: 14 residues. The CDR3 loop reads CASSLLGDSYEQYF. In DNA, the CDR3 is TGTGCCAGCAGTTTATTAGGGGACAGCTACGAGCAGTACTTC. The whole variable domain, remainder taken from reference TRBV28 and TRBJ2-7, is DVKVTQSSRYLVKRTGEKVFLECVQDMDHENMFWYRQDPGLGLRLIYFSYDVKMKEKGDIPEGYSVSREKKERFSLILESASTNQTSMYLCASSLLGDSYEQYFGPGTRLTVT.

This clone has more than one count but fewer than ten. The J gene is TRBJ1-2, the V gene TRBV30, with D perhaps matching TRBD1 (6 bases). The germline V and J ends were trimmed by 0 bases and 8 bases, with 13 bases remaining between them. Germline CDR1 reads GTSNPN; CDR2 reads SVGIG (reference sequence). This CDR3 has 13 amino acids. The CDR3 coding sequence is TGTGCCTGGAGTGTACGTGACAGGCTAGGCTACACCTTC. Protein sequence: CAWSVRDRLGYTF. The whole variable domain, filled in from reference TRBV30 and TRBJ1-2, reads SQTIHQWPATLVQPVGSPLSLECTVEGTSNPNLYWYRQAAGRGLQLLFYSVGIGQISSEVPQNLSASRPQDRQFILSSKKLLLSDSGFYLCAWSVRDRLGYTFGSGTRLTVV.